These T cell receptor beta chains were read from a single sample in a study of blood T cell repertoires in COVID-19. Using immunoSEQ multiplex PCR, the repertoire was profiled, and TCRdb retains in-frame clones only, with some absent. The top ten hold around 4.5% of the sample, which has around 130,000 clones, over 75% seen once. The source material was peripheral blood. The receptors derive from a woman aged 65 to 85 with acute or convalescent COVID-19. The CDR3 runs from the conserved cysteine through the conserved F or W. The order of the fields is J gene, D gene, V gene, clone size, CDR3 length, CDR3 protein, CDR3 DNA. D genes are given only for firm matches. The size of a clone is reported for some rows only, either as once, few or many, or as a class for expanded clones.

TRBJ1-2	-	TRBV3-1/TRBV3-2	-	18	CASSLKWSGQSSNYGYTF	TGTGCCAGCAGCCTAAAATGGTCCGGACAGTCATCTAACTATGGCTACACCTTC
TRBJ1-1	TRBD1	TRBV3-1/TRBV3-2	-	12	CASSLGEQGAFF	TGTGCCAGCAGCCTCGGGGAACAGGGGGCTTTCTTT
TRBJ2-1	TRBD1	TRBV19	-	15	CASSRDRVIGNEQFF	TGTGCCAGTAGTAGGGACAGGGTTATCGGGAATGAGCAGTTCTTC
TRBJ2-6	TRBD1	TRBV6-5	-	15	CASCTGASGANVLTF	TGTGCCAGCTGTACAGGGGCCTCTGGGGCCAACGTCCTGACTTTC
TRBJ1-1	TRBD1	TRBV4-2	once	14	CASSQDSGGPEAFF	TGTGCCAGCAGCCAAGATTCAGGGGGCCCTGAAGCTTTCTTT
TRBJ2-5	-	TRBV6-2/TRBV6-3	once	15	CASSLGRGTLETQYF	TGTGCCAGCAGTCTGGGTAGGGGAACGTTAGAGACCCAGTACTTC
TRBJ1-1	-	TRBV6-5	-	12	CASRHRRTEAFF	TGTGCCAGCAGGCACAGAAGGACTGAAGCTTTCTTT
TRBJ2-5	TRBD1	TRBV11-2	-	14	CASSLTGGYETQYF	TGTGCCAGCAGCTTAACAGGGGGCTACGAGACCCAGTACTTC
TRBJ1-3	-	TRBV11-3	-	15	CASSSAGYSGNTIYF	TGTGCCAGCAGCTCGGCAGGGTACTCTGGAAACACCATATATTTT
TRBJ2-3	-	TRBV14	few	19	CASSHFIDRYKTGAATQYF	TGTGCCAGCAGCCATTTCATTGACAGGTACAAGACTGGAGCGGCTACGCAGTATTTT
TRBJ1-6	-	TRBV7-2	-	13	CASRVGGNSPLHF	TGTGCCAGCAGGGTGGGGGGGAATTCACCCCTCCACTTT
TRBJ1-6	TRBD1	TRBV27	-	15	CASSLGTGMGSPLHF	TGTGCCAGCAGTTTAGGGACAGGGATGGGTTCACCCCTCCACTTT
TRBJ1-1	TRBD1	TRBV6-9	-	15	CASSYTEDRDTEAFF	TGTGCCAGCAGTTATACCGAGGACAGGGACACTGAAGCTTTCTTT
TRBJ1-1	-	TRBV6-5	few	16	CASSYSAGRMDTEAFF	TGTGCCAGCAGTTACTCGGCAGGGAGGATGGACACTGAAGCTTTCTTT
TRBJ1-1	TRBD1	TRBV5-6	once	16	CASSVWTGGRNTEAFF	TGTGCCAGCAGCGTCTGGACAGGGGGAAGAAACACTGAAGCTTTCTTT
TRBJ1-5	TRBD1	TRBV5-1	-	14	CASSPGTGNQPQHF	TGCGCCAGCAGCCCCGGGACAGGGAATCAGCCCCAGCATTTT
TRBJ1-1	-	TRBV30	-	14	CAWKARARGTEAFF	TGTGCCTGGAAGGCCAGGGCTAGGGGCACTGAAGCTTTCTTT